This TCR beta chain was sequenced during a study of control samples from healthy donors and cancer patients. Using immunoSEQ multiplex PCR, the repertoire was profiled, and TCRdb retains in-frame clones only, with some absent. This sample has about 130,000 clones, with about nine tenths found just once. Trimming removed 5 bases at V and 0 bases at J, with 10 bases between. Germline V gene sequence: CDR1 MGHRA, CDR2 YSYEKL. The CDR3 sequence is 14 residues long. The clonotype was recovered from a woman aged 50 to 65 in good health. The chain links TRBV4-1 to TRBJ2-5; D may be TRBD1 (6 bases). Sequenced: blood. The CDR3 DNA reads TGCGCCAGCAGCTCGGACAGTAACCAAGAGACCCAGTACTTC. This translates into CASSSDSNQETQYF.